This T cell receptor (beta chain) comes out of a study of cytomegalovirus exposure and HLA in healthy donors. V shed 5 bases and J 2 bases; nucleotides not matched to a gene: 6. CDR1 is LNHDA and CDR2 is SQIVND in the germline V gene (reference sequence). The CDR3 has 16 residues. With 60 Vbeta and 13 Jbeta primers, the PCR was carried out. TCRdb's table, derived via immunoSEQ multiplex PCR, lists solely in-frame clones and lacks some. The sample holds 150,000 to 200,000 clones; approximately 77% are singletons and the top ten take roughly 2%. V usage is TRBV19 and J usage is TRBJ2-3; 11 nucleotides line up with TRBD2. The receptor's source is a man aged 45-60 years in good health and CMV-seropositive. Sequencing was done on a sample of PBMCs. The CDR3 spells CASSETSGGNTDTQYF. As DNA, the CDR3 is TGTGCCAGTAGTGAAACTAGCGGGGGAAACACAGATACGCAGTATTTT.